What follows describes a single T cell receptor (beta chain). The data were taken from a study of blood T cell repertoires in COVID-19. Overall study context: In each case, the material was cDNA or gDNA derived from T cells, B-cell-depleted T cells, or PBMCs.

Residents of 20 to 25 US areas, aged about 18 to 89 years, made up the participants. TCRdb keeps only in-frame clones here, not all; method: immunoSEQ multiplex PCR. The sample records about 400,000 clones, around 90% being singletons. This receptor was identified in a woman aged 40 to 50 with acute COVID-19. Source material: PBMCs or T cells enriched from blood (not recorded which).

The CDR3 DNA sequence: TGTGCCAGCAGCTTAGGGTCAGTAAGCTCCTACGAGCAGTACTTC. Translated: CASSLGSVSSYEQYF. The gene calls are TRBV7-8 and TRBJ2-7; D remains unclear. CDR1 and CDR2 (germline): SGHVS, FQNEAQ. The CDR3 has 15 amino acids. Trimming stripped 1 base from V and 0 bases from J, with 10 bases between.